The 32 T cell receptor beta chains reported below all come from one sample, sequenced in a study of regulatory T cells in long-lasting Graves disease. HTBI primers from iRepertoire and Arm-PCR of CDR3 regions yielded the TCR beta libraries. TCRdb itself ran the multiplex PCR reads through MiXCR, one entry per CDR3 protein. The table includes fewer than 450,000 distinct CDR3 sequences, about 20% detected once. Time point defined: persistent/refractory GD, antithyroid drugs over 5 years with positive TRAb. The authors made the TCR library using RNA they extracted from PBMCs. The sequences come from peripheral blood mononuclear cells (PBMCs), collected when the disease was refractory, from a patient treated with antithyroid drugs. Source of these receptors: a female donor with Graves disease.

Ten or more counts support this clonotype. The chain combines TRBV12-3 or TRBV12-4 with TRBJ1-1; D not certain. The V end lost 2 bases, the J end lost 4 bases, and 8 bases lay between the germline ends. The CDR3 has 13 amino acids. The CDR3 nucleotides are TGTGCCAGCAGTTTAAAGAAGGGCACTGAAGCTTTCTTT. It specifies CASSLKKGTEAFF.

This clonotype was found a few times. The chain uses TRBV7-3 and TRBJ1-2, with a weak D call TRBD1 (6 bases). V shed 5 bases and J shed 1 base, with 14 bases lying between them. The length of the CDR3 is 15 residues. Germline CDR1 is SGHTA and CDR2 is FQGTGA. In DNA, the CDR3 is TGTGCCAGCAGCCCTCAAACAGGGATTAACTATGGCTACACCTTC. This translates into CASSPQTGINYGYTF. The full variable domain, completed using reference TRBV7-3 and TRBJ1-2, is GAGVSQTPSNKVTEKGKYVELRCDPISGHTALYWYRQSLGQGPEFLIYFQGTGAADDSGLPNDRFFAVRPEGSVSTLKIQRTERGDSAVYLCASSPQTGINYGYTFGSGTRLTVV.

The chain links TRBV20-1 to TRBJ2-7; D remains ambiguous. The V gene lost 7 bases and the J gene lost 0 bases, with 13 bases spanning the gap. Germline CDR1 DFQATT, CDR2 SNEGSKA (reference sequence). The CDR3 is made up of 13 amino acids. This chain's CDR3 is CSVHGPSSYEQYF. Written as DNA, the CDR3 is TGCAGTGTCCACGGTCCTAGCTCCTACGAGCAGTACTTC.

This clonotype was picked up many times. The chain has TRBV2 and TRBJ2-6, with D perhaps being TRBD1 or TRBD2 (5 bases each). Germline-derived CDR1 and CDR2 are SNHLY and FYNNEI. The CDR3 length is 17 residues. With 4 bases removed from V and 2 bases from J, the gap between germline ends came to 15 bases. For the CDR3, the DNA is TGTGCCAGCAGTGGCGGCACGGGACCAACTGGGGCCAACGTCCTGACTTTC. As protein: CASSGGTGPTGANVLTF.

This clonotype has only a few counts. The chain links TRBV27 to TRBJ1-3; D ambiguous. There are 13 residues in the CDR3. The V gene lost 6 bases and the J gene lost 0 bases, with 6 bases spanning the gap. CDR1 is MNHEY and CDR2 is SMNVEV in the germline V gene (reference sequence). DNA of the CDR3: TGTGCCAGCAGCCGGCGCTCTGGAAACACCATATATTTT. It codes for CASSRRSGNTIYF.

This clonotype was recorded a few times. The rearrangement links TRBV7-2 to TRBJ2-2, with 8 bases lining up with TRBD1. The V and J ends lost 5 bases and 3 bases, in that order; junction bases with no gene match: 5. The CDR3 covers 15 residues. The V gene's germline CDR1 is SGHTA and CDR2 FQGNSA. CDR3: CASSRRDRHTGELFF. For the CDR3, the DNA is TGTGCCAGCAGCCGCAGGGACAGGCACACCGGGGAGCTGTTTTTT.

This clonotype was seen more than once but under ten times. V is TRBV11-3 and J is TRBJ2-5; D gene unclear. This CDR3 has 14 amino acids. Looked up from germline, CDR1 is SGHNT and CDR2 is YENEEA. Trimming pared 5 bases from V and 1 base from J, leaving 11 bases between. In DNA, the CDR3 is TGTGCCAGCAGCCCCAGCAGTTCCCAAGAGACCCAGTACTTC. Translation gives CASSPSSSQETQYF. The whole variable domain, filled in from reference TRBV11-3 and TRBJ2-5, reads EAGVVQSPRYKIIEKKQPVAFWCNPISGHNTLYWYLQNLGQGPELLIRYENEEAVDDSQLPKDRFSAERLKGVDSTLKIQPAELGDSAVYLCASSPSSSQETQYFGPGTRLLVL.

The table lists this clonotype with many counts. This sequence joins TRBV7-2 and TRBJ2-7; D is undetermined. This CDR3 region has 13 residues. CDR1 is SGHTA and CDR2 is FQGNSA in the germline V gene. Between the trimmed V and J ends, which lost 6 bases and 3 bases, there was a span of 12 bases. The chain's CDR3 is CASRYGQDYEQYF. The CDR3 DNA is TGTGCCAGCAGGTATGGCCAGGACTACGAGCAGTACTTC.

This chain joins TRBV11-1 and TRBJ2-1; a possible D gene is TRBD1 (5 bases). V lost 5 bases to trimming and J lost 10 bases, with 15 bases between them. Germline loops: CDR1 SGHAT, CDR2 FQDESV (reference sequence). The CDR3 has 13 amino acids. The chain's CDR3 is CASSPDIPIEQFF. Written as DNA, the CDR3 is TGTGCCAGCAGCCCGGACATCCCAATCGAGCAGTTCTTC.

This clonotype was counted between two and nine times. This chain joins TRBV3-1 and TRBJ2-3; 7 bases map to TRBD2. The germline V gene encodes CDR1 LGHDT and CDR2 YNNKEL (reference sequence). Trimming took 4 bases from V and 4 from J; bases not matched to a gene: 5. The CDR3 sequence is 14 residues long. The CDR3 DNA reads as TGTGCCAGCAGCCTGGCGGGAGAAGCAGATACGCAGTATTTT. This gives the protein CASSLAGEADTQYF.

This clonotype was seen ten or more times. The chain uses TRBV6-5 and TRBJ2-5; D possibly corresponds to TRBD2 (5 bases). There are 13 residues in the CDR3. Trimming shortened V by 4 bases and J by 3 bases, and 9 bases separated the two germline ends. The germline CDR1 and CDR2 sequences are MNHEY and SVGAGI. CDR3 region: CASSSGIKETQYF. CDR3 coding DNA: TGTGCCAGCAGTTCGGGGATTAAAGAGACCCAGTACTTC.

The V gene is TRBV11-2, the J gene TRBJ2-1, with TRBD2 matching 14 bases. Germline V CDR1 and CDR2: SGHAT, FQNNGV. Trimming removed 0 bases from V and 5 bases from J; junction bases left unmatched: 6. The CDR3 has 18 amino acids. CDR3 DNA sequence: TGTGCCAGCAGCTTAGAAGGGACTAGCGGGGGAGGGCACAATGAGCAGTTCTTC. It codes for CASSLEGTSGGGHNEQFF.

This clonotype has a count of ten or more. This rearrangement joins TRBV30 to TRBJ1-5, with a possible D match to TRBD1 (5 bases). The ends were cut back, 1 base at V and 7 bases at J, with 14 bases in the middle. Germline CDR1 and CDR2: GTSNPN and SVGIG (reference sequence). The CDR3 covers 14 residues. The CDR3 nucleotides are TGTGCCTGGAGTGGGGGGGATGGGCGGCAGCCCCAGCATTTT. Translated: CAWSGGDGRQPQHF.

This chain links TRBV6-2 or TRBV6-3 with TRBJ2-2; D may be TRBD1 (5 bases). The CDR3 runs to 14 residues. Trimming removed 5 bases at V and 6 bases at J, with 13 bases between. Looked up from germline, CDR1 is MNHEY and CDR2 is SVGEGT. CDR3 nucleotides: TGTGCCAGCAGTAACGCGCAGGGTTCCGGGGAGCTGTTTTTT. Encoded protein: CASSNAQGSGELFF.

The chain combines TRBV5-1 with TRBJ2-4, with D perhaps matching TRBD2 (6 bases). The V end lost 1 base, the J end lost 5 bases, and 22 bases lay between the germline ends. This CDR3 is built from 18 residues. CDR1 is SGHRS and CDR2 is YFSETQ in the germline V gene. In DNA form, the CDR3 reads TGCGCCAGCAGCTTGAGGCCAGCGGGCGGTCCAATCGAAAACATTCAGTACTTC. This translates into CASSLRPAGGPIENIQYF.

This clonotype was found many times. The chain joins TRBV28 to TRBJ1-2; the D is unclear. The CDR3 spans 13 residues. Germline V CDR1 and CDR2: MDHEN, SYDVKM. Between the trimmed V and J ends, which lost 2 bases and 7 bases, there was a span of 11 bases. The CDR3 loop is CASSLPVGTGYTF. CDR3 coding DNA: TGTGCCAGCAGTTTACCCGTGGGCACTGGCTACACCTTC.

This clonotype was found a few times. The chain recombines TRBV18 with TRBJ2-7; D gene ambiguous. This CDR3 has 12 residues. Germline V gene lookup returns CDR1 KGHSH and CDR2 LQKENI. V shed 5 bases and J shed 6 bases, with 11 bases lying between them. The CDR3 coding sequence is TGTGCCAGCTCATTGAAGGGAATCGAGCAGTACTTC. It is translated as CASSLKGIEQYF. The whole variable domain, filled in from reference TRBV18 and TRBJ2-7, reads NAGVMQNPRHLVRRRGQEARLRCSPMKGHSHVYWYRQLPEEGLKFMVYLQKENIIDESGMPKERFSAEFPKEGPSILRIQQVVRGDSAAYFCASSLKGIEQYFGPGTRLTVT.

The table lists this clonotype with many counts. This chain links TRBV7-9 with TRBJ2-5, with a tentative D call TRBD2 (5 bases). CDR1 is SEHNR and CDR2 is FQNEAQ in the germline V gene (reference sequence). Trimming pared 0 bases from V and 5 bases from J, leaving 13 bases between. The CDR3 extends over 15 amino acids. Written as DNA, the CDR3 is TGTGCCAGCAGCTTAGCCGGTTCTAGCAGGGAGACCCAGTACTTC. It codes for CASSLAGSSRETQYF.

The chain is built from TRBV20-1 and TRBJ2-7; D not certain. From germline, CDR1 is DFQATT and CDR2 SNEGSKA (reference sequence). Deletions cut 3 bases from V and 3 bases from J, with 12 bases between. The CDR3 covers 13 residues. Written as DNA, the CDR3 is TGCAGTGCTAGCGGGCGGACCGTCTACGAGCAGTACTTC. Its translation: CSASGRTVYEQYF.

The gene calls are TRBV6-1 and TRBJ2-7; D might be TRBD2 (5 bases). Germline CDR1 is MNHNS and CDR2 is SASEGT. V was pared by 6 bases and J by 1 base, with 16 bases between. There are 15 residues in the CDR3. CDR3 amino acids: CASSPGRAVSYEQYF. The CDR3 DNA reads TGTGCCAGCAGCCCCGGGCGGGCGGTATCCTACGAGCAGTACTTC.

There are a few counts of this clonotype. The chain recombines TRBV20-1 with TRBJ2-7; D call uncertain. The CDR3 runs 14 residues. The V gene lost 3 bases and the J gene lost 3 bases, with 15 bases spanning the gap. The germline V gene encodes CDR1 DFQATT and CDR2 SNEGSKA (reference sequence). CDR3 nucleotides: TGCAGTGCTAGCATACTAACTACCATCTACGAGCAGTACTTC. Translated, it gives CSASILTTIYEQYF.

V is TRBV5-1 and J is TRBJ2-2; 8 positions match TRBD1. J gave up 2 bases and V 5 bases, and 5 bases lay outside the gene matches. Germline V gene sequence: CDR1 SGHRS, CDR2 YFSETQ. CDR3 length equals 15 residues. Here the CDR3 DNA reads TGCGCCAGCAGGTCCGGGACAGGAAACACCGGGGAGCTGTTTTTT. Encoded protein: CASRSGTGNTGELFF.

The chain links TRBV30 to TRBJ1-3; 8 nucleotides match TRBD1. The CDR3 totals 14 residues. Germline assignment: CDR1 GTSNPN and CDR2 SVGIG (reference sequence). V shed 5 bases and J 0 bases; nucleotides not matched to a gene: 3. CDR3 in amino acids: CAWAGTGSGNTIYF. CDR3 coding DNA: TGTGCCTGGGCCGGGACAGGCTCTGGAAACACCATATATTTT.

This clonotype was seen many times. V gene TRBV12-3 or TRBV12-4 combines with J gene TRBJ1-6; 7 nucleotides match TRBD1. V lost 3 bases and J lost 12; bases outside the gene matches: 17. The CDR3 has 17 amino acids. Here the CDR3 reads CASSFSGNHRGKGPLHF. CDR3 bases: TGTGCCAGCAGTTTTTCCGGCAATCACAGGGGTAAGGGACCCCTCCACTTT.

As for this clonotype: This could be a read error, since a much larger clone is one nucleotide away. V usage is TRBV7-2 and J usage is TRBJ2-7; 9 nucleotides match TRBD2. The CDR3 is made up of 15 amino acids. From germline, CDR1 is SGHTA and CDR2 FQGNSA. The CDR3 nucleotides read TGTGCCAACAGCCCTAGCGGGAAGCGGTCCTACGAGCAGTACTTC. Amino acids: CANSPSGKRSYEQYF.

At least ten counts were recorded for this clonotype. The chain couples TRBV30 to TRBJ1-2; 8 bases are shared with TRBD1. The germline V gene has CDR1 GTSNPN and CDR2 SVGIG (reference sequence). The length of the CDR3 is 12 residues. The CDR3 sequence: CAQDRENYGYTF. The CDR3 DNA reads as TGTGCTCAGGACAGGGAAAACTATGGCTACACCTTC.

The chain has TRBV18 and TRBJ1-1; TRBD1 is a possible D gene (6 bases). V lost 1 base and J 7 bases, leaving 13 bases between the germline ends. The CDR3 consists of 14 residues. Germline V CDR1 and CDR2: KGHSH, LQKENI. The CDR3 bases are TGTGCCAGCTCACCACAGTGGGGGGCAAATGAAGCTTTCTTT. Encoded protein: CASSPQWGANEAFF.

This clonotype was recorded at least ten times. This sequence joins TRBV20-1 and TRBJ1-1; D gene ambiguous. The germline V gene has CDR1 DFQATT and CDR2 SNEGSKA (reference sequence). CDR3 size: 12 residues. Between the trimmed V and J ends, which lost 3 bases and 5 bases, there was a span of 10 bases. CDR3 sequence (DNA): TGCAGTGCTAGGAGCGATACTACTGAAGCTTTCTTT. This encodes CSARSDTTEAFF.

This clonotype was recorded a few times. V and J are TRBV14 and TRBJ1-2, with D unclear. From germline, CDR1 is SGHDN and CDR2 FVKESK. This CDR3 region has 13 residues. Trimming pared 0 bases from V and 8 bases from J, leaving 10 bases between. The CDR3 sequence is CASSQEERVGYTF. In DNA, the CDR3 is TGTGCCAGCAGCCAAGAGGAAAGGGTCGGCTACACCTTC.

This clonotype has more than one count but fewer than ten. The chain couples TRBV11-2 to TRBJ1-3; D call uncertain. Germline V lookup: CDR1 SGHAT, CDR2 FQNNGV. The CDR3 length is 15 residues. Between the trimmed V and J ends, which lost 4 bases and 0 bases, there was a span of 10 bases. CDR3 nucleotides: TGTGCCAGCAGCTCCATAGTCAACTCTGGAAACACCATATATTTT. Protein sequence: CASSSIVNSGNTIYF.

V gene TRBV7-9 combines with J gene TRBJ2-7; D remains ambiguous. Germline V gene lookup returns CDR1 SEHNR and CDR2 FQNEAQ (reference sequence). This CDR3 region has 11 residues. The V end was cut by 6 bases, the J end by 11 bases, with 14 bases between. CDR3 amino acids: CASRGSDTKYF. The CDR3 DNA follows: TGTGCCAGCAGGGGGTCCGACACAAAGTACTTC.

This clonotype has ten or more counts. The chain uses TRBV20-1 and TRBJ2-7; D is perhaps TRBD2 (7 bases). The CDR3 runs 14 residues. CDR1 is DFQATT and CDR2 is SNEGSKA in the germline V gene (reference sequence). The V and J ends lost 1 base and 3 bases respectively, with 13 bases between them. CDR3 amino acids: CSARAGRGFYEQYF. DNA of the CDR3: TGCAGTGCTAGAGCAGGGAGGGGGTTCTACGAGCAGTACTTC.